The next 17 T cell receptor beta chains were all read from a single sample in a study of CD8+ T cells in alopecia areata (dated by TCRdb to 2017 to 2018). Library preparation was by the immunoSEQ multiplex PCR assay. RNA was extracted from all samples and reverse transcribed into cDNA, which served as template for TCR sequencing. TCRdb stores this immuneACCESS table with in-frame sequences only. Part of the clones is absent; in the studies checked, under half of the shortfall reflects unresolved V genes, and no reason is known for the rest. The sample records some 150,000 clones, under 60% of which are singletons. Just under 20% of the sample comes from the top ten. The time point label on this specimen signifies: baseline before oral tofacitinib. This material consisted of CD8+ T cells sorted from blood, taken at week 0. The source is a human donor with alopecia areata.

There are a few counts of this clone. This chain joins TRBV19 and TRBJ1-1, with D perhaps TRBD1 (5 bases). V was trimmed by 6 bases and J by 6 bases, leaving 5 bases between them. CDR3 length equals 10 residues. CDR1 LNHDA and CDR2 SQIVND come from the germline V gene (reference sequence). In DNA, the CDR3 is TGTGCCAGTAGAGGGGCTGAAGCTTTCTTT. Encoded protein: CASRGAEAFF.

This chain uses TRBV6-5 with TRBJ2-1; 8 bases map to TRBD1. CDR3 size: 15 residues. The junction had 4 bases not matched to a gene; V was cut back by 4 bases and J by 2 bases. Germline V lookup: CDR1 MNHEY, CDR2 SVGAGI. CDR3 nucleotides: TGTGCCAGCAGTTCCGGGACAGGTGCCTACAATGAGCAGTTCTTC. Its protein product is CASSSGTGAYNEQFF.

This clone was detected a few times. The chain joins TRBV5-6 to TRBJ1-5; D not certain. CDR1 and CDR2 (germline): SGHDT, YYEEEE. Trimming cost V 1 base and J 1 base, with 9 bases left between them. This CDR3 spans 15 amino acids. The CDR3 protein is CASSLRRGSNQPQHF. The DNA for the CDR3 is TGTGCCAGCAGCTTGAGGCGAGGGAGCAATCAGCCCCAGCATTTT.

The J gene is TRBJ2-7, the V gene TRBV29-1, with D maybe TRBD1 (6 bases). Per the germline V gene, CDR1 is SQVTM and CDR2 is ANQGSEA. V was shortened by 4 bases and J by 0 bases, with 10 bases between the two germline ends. CDR3 size: 13 residues. The chain's CDR3 is CSVGSGDSYEQYF. The CDR3 nucleotides read TGCAGCGTTGGGTCAGGGGACTCCTACGAGCAGTACTTC.

The genes are TRBV7-9 and TRBJ2-1, with 10 bases fitting TRBD2. CDR1 SEHNR and CDR2 FQNEAQ come from the germline V gene (reference sequence). The CDR3 loop spans 15 amino acids. V dropped 6 bases and J dropped 12; count of bases not matched to a gene: 14. The CDR3 DNA reads as TGTGCCAGCAGGCAGACTAGCGGGCCTCACCACTGGCAGTTCTTC. It translates to CASRQTSGPHHWQFF.

This clone was detected a few times. The gene calls are TRBV13 and TRBJ2-7; D gene uncertain. Trimming removed 6 bases at V and 2 bases at J, with 14 bases between. Germline V gene data show CDR1 as PRHDT and CDR2 as FYEKMQ (reference sequence). The CDR3 extends over 14 amino acids. CDR3 loop: CASRVGSSAYEQYF. The DNA for the CDR3 is TGTGCCAGCAGGGTAGGGTCCAGCGCCTACGAGCAGTACTTC.

The chain links TRBV15 to TRBJ2-5; D unclear. Deletions cut 0 bases from V and 5 bases from J, with 4 bases between. The V gene's germline CDR1 is LNHNV and CDR2 YYDKDF (reference sequence). The CDR3 is made up of 12 amino acids. DNA for the CDR3: TGTGCCACCAGCAGAGATCGTGAGACCCAGTACTTC. Translating it yields CATSRDRETQYF.

The chain combines TRBV2 with TRBJ2-1, with D perhaps TRBD1 (6 bases). Trimming left V 7 bases short and J 4 bases short, with 23 bases between. The germline CDR1 and CDR2 sequences are SNHLY and FYNNEI. The CDR3 consists of 17 residues. CDR3: CASTQGESGTLYNEQFF. DNA of the CDR3: TGTGCCAGCACTCAGGGAGAGTCGGGGACACTATACAATGAGCAGTTCTTC.

This clone was recorded a few times. The gene calls are TRBV7-3 and TRBJ2-2; D ambiguous. The CDR3 has 14 amino acids. Germline lookup yields CDR1 SGHTA and CDR2 FQGTGA. The V end was cut by 5 bases, the J end by 3 bases, with 10 bases between. The CDR3 spells CASSPDWDTGELFF. CDR3 bases: TGTGCCAGCAGCCCAGATTGGGACACCGGGGAGCTGTTTTTT.

The CDR3 is CASSLRAGELFF. CDR3 sequence (DNA): TGTGCCAGCAGCTTAAGGGCCGGGGAGCTGTTTTTT. The chain joins TRBV7-6 to TRBJ2-2; D not resolved. The CDR3 runs to 12 residues. CDR1 and CDR2 (germline): SGHVS, FNYEAQ. Trimming took 2 bases from V and 6 from J, leaving 4 bases between them.

The rearrangement joins TRBV11-2 to TRBJ2-5, with 10 bases matching TRBD1. Germline assignment: CDR1 SGHAT and CDR2 FQNNGV. The CDR3 has 15 residues. V shed 5 bases, J shed 4 bases, and the junction held 7 bases outside the gene matches. CDR3 DNA sequence: TGTGCCAGCAGCGGCGAAGACAGGGGGCGAGAGACCCAGTACTTC. It is translated as CASSGEDRGRETQYF.

Concerning this clone itself: Additional DNA sequences in this sample encode the identical CDR3. The chain is built from TRBV5-6 and TRBJ2-7; D remains ambiguous. V lost 0 bases and J 2 bases, leaving 9 bases between the germline ends. This CDR3 comprises 14 residues. CDR1 is SGHDT and CDR2 is YYEEEE in the germline V gene. CDR3 in DNA: TGTGCCAGCAGCTTGGGTCAAGGTGCCTACGAGCAGTACTTC. Its protein product is CASSLGQGAYEQYF. Variable domain in full (rest from reference TRBV5-6 and TRBJ2-7): DAGVTQSPTHLIKTRGQQVTLRCSPKSGHDTVSWYQQALGQGPQFIFQYYEEEERQRGNFPDRFSGHQFPNYSSELNVNALLLGDSALYLCASSLGQGAYEQYFGPGTRLTVT.

The chain is built from TRBV29-1 and TRBJ1-2; 7 bases agree with TRBD1. In germline, CDR1 is SQVTM, CDR2 ANQGSEA. The CDR3 is 14 amino acids. V gave up 5 bases and J gave up 0 bases; unmatched junction bases: 6. CDR3 nucleotide sequence: TGCAGCGTTCCCGGGACAGCTGCTAACTATGGCTACACCTTC. Residues: CSVPGTAANYGYTF.

This sequence joins TRBV4-3 and TRBJ1-2; the D is unclear. This CDR3 has 14 amino acids. Germline-derived CDR1 and CDR2 are LGHNA and YSLEER. V gave up 0 bases and J gave up 4 bases, with 9 bases separating them. CDR3: CASSQDAELYGYTF. The CDR3 DNA sequence: TGCGCCAGCAGCCAAGATGCCGAGCTCTATGGCTACACCTTC.

This chain connects TRBV10-1 to TRBJ1-5; TRBD1 is a possible D gene (6 bases). Germline CDR1 and CDR2: WNHNN and SYGVQD (reference sequence). The CDR3 spans 17 residues. Trimming stripped 0 bases from V and 0 bases from J, with 12 bases between. This CDR3 is CASSESRGGFSNQPQHF. CDR3 coding DNA: TGCGCCAGCAGTGAGTCGAGAGGGGGATTTAGCAATCAGCCCCAGCATTTT.

A note on this clone: The same CDR3 arises from other DNA sequences in this sample as well. V usage is TRBV4-3 and J usage is TRBJ1-2; D is unclear. The length of the CDR3 is 13 residues. Trimming took off 0 bases at V and 4 bases at J, with 6 bases between the two ends. From germline, CDR1 is LGHNA and CDR2 YSLEER. The CDR3 is CASSQDRSYGYTF. CDR3 bases: TGCGCCAGCAGCCAAGATAGGAGCTATGGCTACACCTTC.

The chain employs TRBV30 and TRBJ2-7, with D perhaps matching TRBD1 (6 bases). CDR3 length: 12 residues. V was trimmed by 4 bases and J by 4 bases, leaving 11 bases between them. Germline CDR1 is GTSNPN and CDR2 is SVGIG (reference sequence). This chain's CDR3 is CAWTGAGYEQYF. CDR3 in DNA: TGTGCCTGGACAGGGGCAGGTTACGAGCAGTACTTC.